This T cell receptor (beta chain) was sequenced for a study of blood T cells in healthy people across ages (dated by TCRdb to the mid-2010s). About the study as a whole: In model experiments, template switching captured roughly one uniquely barcoded TCR beta cDNA molecule for every two T cells. Donors were grouped into four age groups: young (average roughly 16 years), middle-aged (39), aged (62) and long-lived (approximately 81). To track age-related changes in TCR beta repertoire diversity, the study relied on deep sequencing normalized with unique cDNA molecular identifiers. To avoid experimental bias, donors of different ages were distributed randomly across sequencing lanes. For two donors (one aged 18 to 30 and one aged 80 or older), the study analyzed two additional independent replicas of 1 million unique cDNA reads from the same blood draw.

This clonotype has ten or more counts. What antigen it recognizes has not been identified. Per-base quality was not reported, and no clone a single base away is much larger than it. General findings and caveats noted by the study authors: Compared with the aged group, more naive CD4+ T cells, fewer expanded clones and increased TCR diversity were shown by the long-lived group, suggesting age selection. Conclusive comparison of naive and antigen-experienced compartments was prevented by the profiling of bulk unsorted PBMCs. Estimates of total diversity from one million sequenced T cells were regarded as lower bounds and underestimates. There was a strong correlation between observed TCR beta diversity and the percentage of naive T cells measured by flow cytometry. As age increased, observed TCR beta diversity per million T cells dropped in a roughly linear way, and a significant reduction was already evident by age 40. Because donor CMV infection status was unknown, age-related changes in expanded clonotypes were potentially confounded.

Libraries were built with 5' RACE. Sequencing relied on an Illumina HiSeq 2500. A second PCR of roughly 7 to 11 cycles was performed with a sample-barcoded 5' primer and a J-beta primer mix. A template-switch 5' adaptor carrying 12 random nucleotides introduced a unique molecular identifier onto each TCR beta cDNA molecule. Each sample yielded at least 3 million CDR3-containing paired-end reads. The Mint cDNA synthesis kit, primed by a TRBC-specific oligonucleotide, was used to synthesize first-strand cDNA from all RNA. Following uracil-DNA glycosylase treatment, a first 18-cycle PCR with universal primers M1SS and BC2_uni_R was performed on all cDNA. As for the original processing: Normalization of each sample was performed by random selection of 1 million high-quality reads, each carrying a distinct molecular identifier. Reads with shared molecular identifiers were discarded instead of being binned into consensus sequences. MiTCR, with a Q25 quality threshold and the strictest error-elimination algorithm, was used for CDR3 identification, clonotype clustering and error correction. A nonparametric unseen species model using Euler transformation provided a lower-bound estimate of total TCR beta diversity. TCRdb applied fastp at Q25 and MiXCR to the public reads, then kept only in-frame beta chains. Entries that share a CDR3 protein sequence are merged under the most common genes and DNA. The V and J calls were not made by the authors but by TCRdb's processing. The sample data list some 1.7 million distinct CDR3 sequences, and 28% of these were observed just once. The biggest ten clones account for 7.7% of the sample.

The roughly 39 donors, aged about 6 to 95 years, were systemically healthy Caucasian individuals from Russia. Each donor gave roughly 9.5 milliliters of peripheral blood, collected into EDTA-treated Vacutainer tubes. PBMCs were isolated by Ficoll-Paque density-gradient centrifugation, with at least 6 million obtained per sample. Trizol reagent was used to extract total RNA from PBMCs, with at least 5 micrograms per sample. Naive CD45RAhigh/CD27high T cell percentages were measured by flow cytometry on a PBMC aliquot from every donor. The sequence was collected from a woman younger than 45 in good health. The specimen was blood.

The CDR3 region has the sequence CASSPGTGEGYGYTF. Here is the DNA: TGTGCCAGCAGCCCGGGCACAGGGGAGGGCTATGGCTACACCTTC. The sequence joins TRBV7-2 to TRBJ1-2; 7 central bases correspond to TRBD1. From the cysteine through the phenylalanine, the CDR3 covers 15 amino acids. Just the 45-base CDR3 DNA is kept, in frame starting at base 1. CDR1 SGHTA and CDR2 FQGNSA were looked up in the germline V gene. Trimmed from V: 5 bases; trimmed from J: 4 bases; junction bases lacking a gene match: 10.